Listed here is a single T cell receptor beta chain. Antigen specificity is unknown. Looked up from germline, CDR1 is SGHVS and CDR2 is FNYEAQ. The CDR3 spans 15 residues. V lost 2 bases, J lost 4 bases, and 14 bases lay in between. The record originates from a study of tumor-infiltrating lymphocytes in localized non-small cell lung cancer. Study-wide results and caveats: TCRbeta sequencing showed higher T cell infiltration in tumors than uninvolved lung.

Data came from immunoSEQ multiplex PCR; TCRdb stores just in-frame clones and leaves some out. Of approximately 12,000 clones in the sample, 60% to 85% were seen once. This chain joins TRBV7-6 and TRBJ1-2; a possible D gene is TRBD1 (6 bases). Source material: lung tumor tissue. The TCR originated in a human donor with non-small cell lung cancer. The CDR3 DNA follows: TGTGCCAGCAGCTTATCTGGGGGCGCGGGCTATGGCTACACCTTC. Its protein product is CASSLSGGAGYGYTF.